This T cell receptor (beta chain) is drawn from a study of blood T cell repertoires in COVID-19. In the study overall: T cells, B-cell-depleted T cells, or PBMCs provided the cDNA or gDNA that served as material.

Original processing methods: Estimates of nucleated cell counts were drawn from the amplification of reference gene primers. Profiling relied on immunoSEQ multiplex PCR, and the TCRdb table lists in-frame clones only, not all of them. The V and J calls and the clone size are those of that table, but D and trimming were determined from the DNA. Seen here are 200,000 to 250,000 clones, 85% to 90% observed once, and the top ten hold roughly 2.6%. Those enrolled in Seattle joined during active infection and were followed longitudinally afterward. This CDR3 region has 19 residues. V was clipped by 3 bases and J by 0 bases; unmatched bases: 10. Germline V CDR1 and CDR2: MNHEY, SMNVEV (reference sequence).

V and J are TRBV27 and TRBJ2-1, with 11 bases aligning to TRBD1. The sequencing input was peripheral blood. The sequence came from a man in his thirties or forties with COVID-19, enrolled during active disease. In DNA form, the CDR3 reads TGTGCCAGCAGTTTTTCCCGGGACAGGGGGATAAGCTCCTACAATGAGCAGTTCTTC. Translation gives CASSFSRDRGISSYNEQFF.